This T cell receptor beta chain was captured in a study of early T cells in non-severe SARS-CoV-2 infection. A few counts support this clonotype. This CDR3 region has 14 residues. Trimming removed 6 bases at V and 4 bases at J, with 18 bases between. Germline V lookup: CDR1 DFQATT, CDR2 SNEGSKA (reference sequence). Unique molecular identifiers tagged individual cDNA molecules. TCRdb itself ran the 5' RACE reads through MiXCR, one entry per CDR3 protein. Counted here are about 83,000 distinct CDR3 sequences, 10% occurring once; the ten biggest clones make up 8% to 8.5%. Here the sequenced sample was whole blood, taken at baseline. The TCR originated in an adult who was a healthcare worker with PCR-confirmed SARS-CoV-2 infection or an uninfected control (not recorded which). The V call is TRBV20-1, the J call TRBJ1-2; D is possibly TRBD1 (6 bases). In DNA, the CDR3 is TGCAGTGCAGGCAGGGGAGGTACGGGCTATGGCTACACCTTC. This encodes CSAGRGGTGYGYTF.